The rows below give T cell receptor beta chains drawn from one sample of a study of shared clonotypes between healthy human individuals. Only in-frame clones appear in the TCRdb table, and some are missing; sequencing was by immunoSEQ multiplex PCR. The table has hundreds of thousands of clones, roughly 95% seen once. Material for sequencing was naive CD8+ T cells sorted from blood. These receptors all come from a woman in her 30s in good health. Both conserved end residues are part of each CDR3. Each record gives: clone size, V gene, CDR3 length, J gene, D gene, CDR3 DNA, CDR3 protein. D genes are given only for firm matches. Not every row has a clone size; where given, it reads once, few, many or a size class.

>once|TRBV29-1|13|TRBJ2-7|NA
TGCAGCGTTGTGACAGGCGATTCCTACGAGCAGTACTTC
CSVVTGDSYEQYF
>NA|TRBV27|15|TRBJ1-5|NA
TGTGCCAGCAGTTCTCTCCCGGTCAGGGCTCAGCCCCAGCATTTT
CASSSLPVRAQPQHF
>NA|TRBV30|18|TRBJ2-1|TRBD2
TGTGCGTACCAGGGACTAGAGGCCGGTACAGGTTCGTACAATGAGCAGTTCTTC
CAYQGLEAGTGSYNEQFF
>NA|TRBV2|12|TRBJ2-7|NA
TGTGCCAGCAGGGACATTGCCTACGAGCAGTACTTC
CASRDIAYEQYF
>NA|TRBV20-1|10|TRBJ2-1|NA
TGCAGTGCTAGTCTCAATGAGCAGTTCTTC
CSASLNEQFF
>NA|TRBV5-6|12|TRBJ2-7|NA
TGTGCCAGCAGCTTCTCGAGTCCCGAGCAGTACTTC
CASSFSSPEQYF
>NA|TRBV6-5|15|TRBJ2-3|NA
TGTGCCAGCAGTTACTCGGGGTCCGTCACAGATACGCAGTATTTT
CASSYSGSVTDTQYF
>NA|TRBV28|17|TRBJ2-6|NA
TGTGCCAGCAGTTTCCCAGGGGCCAGCTCTGGGGCCAACGTCCTGACTTTC
CASSFPGASSGANVLTF
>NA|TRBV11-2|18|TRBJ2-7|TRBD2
TGTGCCAGCAGCTTAGAGGGGCTAGCGGGGGGCAAGGCCTACGAGCAGTACTTC
CASSLEGLAGGKAYEQYF
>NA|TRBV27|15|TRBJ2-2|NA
TGTGCCAGCAGTTTAACCCTAGCGAAAACCGGGGAGCTGTTTTTT
CASSLTLAKTGELFF
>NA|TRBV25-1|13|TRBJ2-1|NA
TGTGCCAGCAGTGCCTCCTCGCTCCATGAGCAGTTCTTC
CASSASSLHEQFF
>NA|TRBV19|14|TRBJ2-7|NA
TGTGCCAGTAGCTCCGGGACCCTTACCTACGAGCAGTACTTC
CASSSGTLTYEQYF
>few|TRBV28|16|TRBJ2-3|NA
TGTGCCAGCAGTCTGGGGCTAGCGACTGACACAGATACGCAGTATTTT
CASSLGLATDTDTQYF
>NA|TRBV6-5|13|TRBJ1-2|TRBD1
TGTGCCAGCCGAACTACAGGGGCTGTTGGCTACACCTTC
CASRTTGAVGYTF
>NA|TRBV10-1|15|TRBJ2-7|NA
TGCGCCAGCAGTGAGTCGATGACCGGGAGCGGCGAGCAGTACTTC
CASSESMTGSGEQYF
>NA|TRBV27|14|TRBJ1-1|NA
TGTGCCAGCAGTTTATTCGGTTTGAACACTGAAGCTTTCTTT
CASSLFGLNTEAFF
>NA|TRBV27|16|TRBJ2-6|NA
TGTGCCAGCAGTCCACACGGGCCGGATGGGGCCAACGTCCTGACTTTC
CASSPHGPDGANVLTF
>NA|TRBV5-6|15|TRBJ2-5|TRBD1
TGTGCCAGCAGCACTGGGACAGCTCGCCAAGAGACCCAGTACTTC
CASSTGTARQETQYF
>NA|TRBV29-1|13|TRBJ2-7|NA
TGCAGCGTTGAAGCAGAGGTACCCTACGAGCAGTACTTC
CSVEAEVPYEQYF
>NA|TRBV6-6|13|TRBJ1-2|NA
TGTGCCAGCAGTCCTGGGGGCGGCTATGGCTACACCTTC
CASSPGGGYGYTF
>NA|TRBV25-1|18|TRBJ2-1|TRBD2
TGTGCCAGCAGTGGAACAATGATCAGGACTAGCGGGGGGAATGAGCAGTTCTTC
CASSGTMIRTSGGNEQFF
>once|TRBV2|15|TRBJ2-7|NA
TGTGCCAGCAGTCGCCTAGGGCGGGATCCCCCCGAGCAGTACTTC
CASSRLGRDPPEQYF
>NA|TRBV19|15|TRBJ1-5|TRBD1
TGTGCCAGTAGTTTCGACAGGGAGGGCAATCAGCCCCAGCATTTT
CASSFDREGNQPQHF
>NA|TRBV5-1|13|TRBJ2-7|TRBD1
TGCGCCAGCACGGGACAGACACACTACGAGCAGTACTTC
CASTGQTHYEQYF
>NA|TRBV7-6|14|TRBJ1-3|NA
TGTGCCAGCAGCTTATGGGGGCAAGGAAACACCATATATTTT
CASSLWGQGNTIYF
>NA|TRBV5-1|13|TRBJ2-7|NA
TGCGCCAGCAGCTTGTTGGACAACTACGAGCAGTACTTC
CASSLLDNYEQYF
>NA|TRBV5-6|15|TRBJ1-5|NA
TGTGCCAGCAGCTTTGGCGGTTATAGCAATCAGCCCCAGCATTTT
CASSFGGYSNQPQHF
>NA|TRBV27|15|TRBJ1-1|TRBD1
TGTGCCAGCAGTTTAGGGACAGGGGGAAGCACTGAAGCTTTCTTT
CASSLGTGGSTEAFF
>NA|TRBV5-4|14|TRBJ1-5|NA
TGTGCCAGCAGTCTGGACGGGGAGGGTGGGCCCCAGCATTTT
CASSLDGEGGPQHF
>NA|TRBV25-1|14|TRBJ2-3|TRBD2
TGTGCCAGCAGTGGCGGGGGTAGCACAGATACGCAGTATTTT
CASSGGGSTDTQYF
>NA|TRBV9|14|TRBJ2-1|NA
TGTGCCAGCAGCGTAGGTAGGACAGACAATGAGCAGTTCTTC
CASSVGRTDNEQFF
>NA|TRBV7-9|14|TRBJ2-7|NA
TGTGCCAGCAGCTCTGACTCCTCGCGGTACGAGCAGTACTTC
CASSSDSSRYEQYF
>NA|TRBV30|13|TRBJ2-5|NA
TGTGCCTGGACCGAGGACAGCCAAGAGACCCAGTACTTC
CAWTEDSQETQYF
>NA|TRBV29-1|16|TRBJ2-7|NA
TGCAGCGTTGAATGGGAGAGAGAGGGTAAGGGTTACGAGCAGTACTTC
CSVEWEREGKGYEQYF
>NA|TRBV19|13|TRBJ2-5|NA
TGTGCCAGTATGGGGTTAGGGCGGGAGACCCAGTACTTC
CASMGLGRETQYF
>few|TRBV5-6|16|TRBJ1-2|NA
TGTGCCAGCAGCTCTGACAGCGAGATAACTAACTATGGCTACACCTTC
CASSSDSEITNYGYTF
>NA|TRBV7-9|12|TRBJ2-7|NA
TGTGCCAGCAGCTTAGACTTAACCGAGCAGTACTTC
CASSLDLTEQYF
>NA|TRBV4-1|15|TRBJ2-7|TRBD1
TGCGCCAGCAGCCAAGATCGGGACAGGGGCTACGAGCAGTACTTC
CASSQDRDRGYEQYF
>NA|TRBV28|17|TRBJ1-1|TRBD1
TGTGCCAGCAGTTTATCCGGGGACAGGGGGCTTGGAACTGAAGCTTTCTTT
CASSLSGDRGLGTEAFF
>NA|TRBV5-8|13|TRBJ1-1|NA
TGTGCCAGCAGCTTGACAGAGAACACTGAAGCTTTCTTT
CASSLTENTEAFF